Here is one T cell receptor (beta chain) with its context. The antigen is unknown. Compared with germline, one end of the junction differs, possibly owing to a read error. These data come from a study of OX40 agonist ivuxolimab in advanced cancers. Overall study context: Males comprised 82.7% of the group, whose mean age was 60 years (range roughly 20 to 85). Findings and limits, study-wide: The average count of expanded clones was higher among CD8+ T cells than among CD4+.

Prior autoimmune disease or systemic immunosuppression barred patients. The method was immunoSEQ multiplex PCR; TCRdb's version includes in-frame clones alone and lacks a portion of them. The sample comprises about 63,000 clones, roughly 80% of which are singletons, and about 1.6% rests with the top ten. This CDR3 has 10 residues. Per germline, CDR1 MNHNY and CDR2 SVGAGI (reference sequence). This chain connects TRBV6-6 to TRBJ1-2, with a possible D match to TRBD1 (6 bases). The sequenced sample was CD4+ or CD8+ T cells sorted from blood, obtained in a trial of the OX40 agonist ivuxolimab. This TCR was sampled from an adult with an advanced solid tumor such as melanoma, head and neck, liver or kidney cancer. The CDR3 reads CASSDRIKHF. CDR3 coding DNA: TGTGCCAGCAGTGACAGGATCAAGCACTTC.